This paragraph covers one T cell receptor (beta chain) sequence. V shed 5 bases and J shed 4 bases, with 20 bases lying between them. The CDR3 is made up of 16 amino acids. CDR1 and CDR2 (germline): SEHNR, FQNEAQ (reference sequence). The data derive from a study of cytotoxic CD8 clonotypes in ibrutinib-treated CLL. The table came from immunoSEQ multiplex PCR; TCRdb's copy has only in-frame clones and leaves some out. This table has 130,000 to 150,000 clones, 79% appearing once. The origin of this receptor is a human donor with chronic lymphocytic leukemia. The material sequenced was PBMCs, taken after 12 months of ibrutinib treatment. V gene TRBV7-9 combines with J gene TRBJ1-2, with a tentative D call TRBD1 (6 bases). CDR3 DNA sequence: TGTGCCAGCAGCGAGAATGGCGGGGGGCGCATCTATGGCTACACCTTC. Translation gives CASSENGGGRIYGYTF. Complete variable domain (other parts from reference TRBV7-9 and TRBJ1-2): DTGVSQNPRHKITKRGQNVTFRCDPISEHNRLYWYRQTLGQGPEFLTYFQNEAQLEKSRLLSDRFSAERPKGSFSTLEIQRTEQGDSAMYLCASSENGGGRIYGYTFGSGTRLTVV.